These T cell receptor beta chains were read from a single sample in a study of blood T cells in healthy people across ages. MiXCR, run by TCRdb on the 5' RACE reads, gives a single entry per CDR3 protein. This table has approximately 800,000 distinct CDR3 sequences, approximately 53% appearing once. The sequenced sample was blood. All receptors derive from a man aged 40-50 years in good health. Both conserved end residues are trimmed from each CDR3. Each record gives: J gene, V gene, clone size, CDR3 protein. For some rows the clone size is stated as once, few or many, or as a class when expanded; others skip it.

J: TRBJ2-3
V: TRBV10-3
size: many
CDR3: AISDSSGGGTSTDTQY

J: TRBJ2-6
V: TRBV10-3
size: .
CDR3: AIRGSSGANVLT

J: TRBJ1-5
V: TRBV4-3
size: once
CDR3: ASSQRPGPQGGNQPQH

J: TRBJ2-3
V: TRBV7-3
size: once
CDR3: ASSFGSGSGRTDTQY

J: TRBJ1-6
V: TRBV7-2
size: few
CDR3: ASSLSLRSSYNSPLH

J: .
V: TRBV7-9
size: .
CDR3: ASSLVLTQGRVEQY

J: TRBJ2-1
V: TRBV7-9
size: few
CDR3: ASSPISTRGAENEQF

J: TRBJ2-7
V: TRBV7-2
size: .
CDR3: ASSNQGAYEQY

J: TRBJ2-5
V: TRBV3-1
size: .
CDR3: ASSQRGLETQY

J: TRBJ2-7
V: TRBV20-1
size: .
CDR3: SVSRGQGAYEQY

J: TRBJ2-5
V: TRBV7-9
size: .
CDR3: ASSWTSGSRETQY

J: TRBJ2-5
V: TRBV6-5
size: many
CDR3: ASRPRPAAVQETQY

J: TRBJ2-3
V: TRBV6-1
size: .
CDR3: ASRGGLDTDTQY

J: TRBJ1-2
V: TRBV9
size: .
CDR3: ASSVAGDPWADLNNGYT

J: TRBJ2-3
V: TRBV5-1
size: few
CDR3: ASSFVSARARGGTTDTQY

J: TRBJ2-3
V: TRBV12-3/TRBV12-4
size: .
CDR3: ASSPGTSEAIADTQY

J: TRBJ2-4
V: TRBV6-1
size: .
CDR3: ASSDSTTKNIQY

J: TRBJ2-2
V: TRBV27
size: .
CDR3: ASSPLTSGTGELF

J: TRBJ1-3
V: TRBV6-5
size: .
CDR3: ASSWRITGNAGNTIY

J: TRBJ2-7
V: TRBV7-2
size: .
CDR3: ASSLWGGISSYEQY

J: .
V: TRBV28
size: few
CDR3: ASSFGTGGFFEQY

J: TRBJ2-5
V: TRBV5-1
size: few
CDR3: ASSQGMGETQY

J: TRBJ2-7
V: TRBV29-1
size: few
CDR3: SGQTTAGGEQY

J: TRBJ2-1
V: TRBV2
size: .
CDR3: ASSDLRAGGYNEQF

J: TRBJ2-7
V: TRBV6-2/TRBV6-3
size: .
CDR3: ASAGAYEQY

J: TRBJ2-7
V: TRBV29-1
size: .
CDR3: SVPGTSTSYEQY

J: TRBJ2-7
V: TRBV24-1
size: once
CDR3: ATSLTSGQLGSYNEQY

J: TRBJ2-1
V: TRBV7-8
size: few
CDR3: ASSSSTGFVEQF

J: TRBJ2-5
V: TRBV6-5
size: .
CDR3: ASSYSSRDSREKETQY

J: TRBJ1-2
V: TRBV3-1
size: few
CDR3: ASSQDVGVGGYT

J: TRBJ2-1
V: TRBV14
size: .
CDR3: ASSQEISYFNEQF

J: TRBJ1-2
V: TRBV5-1
size: .
CDR3: ASSLGTEVLGYGYT

J: TRBJ2-5
V: TRBV12-3/TRBV12-4
size: .
CDR3: ASSRSTGLAGGETQY

J: TRBJ1-1
V: TRBV19
size: few
CDR3: ASTPDLDSGVSEAF

J: TRBJ1-4
V: TRBV7-9
size: once
CDR3: ACSLSRIEKLF

J: TRBJ2-3
V: TRBV6-5
size: many
CDR3: ASSYFPADTQY

J: TRBJ1-2
V: TRBV6-5
size: .
CDR3: ASSYGMGGYT

J: TRBJ2-4
V: TRBV20-1
size: .
CDR3: SASRDLGGMIAKNIQY

J: TRBJ2-4
V: TRBV7-2
size: few
CDR3: ASSLPLAKNIQY

J: TRBJ2-1
V: TRBV5-1
size: .
CDR3: ASRSGHNEQF

J: TRBJ2-1
V: TRBV6-6
size: .
CDR3: ASSYKAYDEQF

J: TRBJ1-4
V: TRBV13
size: .
CDR3: ASSVSGTAGEKLF

J: TRBJ2-5
V: TRBV7-2
size: .
CDR3: ASSPGTSGEEAQY

J: TRBJ2-1
V: TRBV10-3
size: .
CDR3: AIGLGTGVEQF

J: TRBJ2-5
V: TRBV6-5
size: .
CDR3: ASSSGGADRETQY

J: TRBJ2-7
V: TRBV20-1
size: .
CDR3: SGTSGRAIAYEQY

J: TRBJ2-7
V: TRBV20-1
size: .
CDR3: SASGNFRGDGEQY

J: TRBJ2-3
V: TRBV12-3/TRBV12-4
size: few
CDR3: ASSFGGSRSTDTQY

J: TRBJ2-4
V: TRBV27
size: few
CDR3: ASSGGNIQY

J: TRBJ2-3
V: TRBV27
size: .
CDR3: ASSLSNRVTETQY

J: TRBJ1-2
V: TRBV20-1
size: .
CDR3: SAVTGSVYGYT

J: TRBJ2-3
V: TRBV13
size: .
CDR3: ASSLARTTGRTDTQY

J: TRBJ2-3
V: TRBV29-1
size: .
CDR3: SPGTGDTQY

J: TRBJ2-2
V: TRBV7-2
size: few
CDR3: ASSSGTSGGASGELF

J: .
V: TRBV28
size: .
CDR3: ASSLPGQVSYEQY